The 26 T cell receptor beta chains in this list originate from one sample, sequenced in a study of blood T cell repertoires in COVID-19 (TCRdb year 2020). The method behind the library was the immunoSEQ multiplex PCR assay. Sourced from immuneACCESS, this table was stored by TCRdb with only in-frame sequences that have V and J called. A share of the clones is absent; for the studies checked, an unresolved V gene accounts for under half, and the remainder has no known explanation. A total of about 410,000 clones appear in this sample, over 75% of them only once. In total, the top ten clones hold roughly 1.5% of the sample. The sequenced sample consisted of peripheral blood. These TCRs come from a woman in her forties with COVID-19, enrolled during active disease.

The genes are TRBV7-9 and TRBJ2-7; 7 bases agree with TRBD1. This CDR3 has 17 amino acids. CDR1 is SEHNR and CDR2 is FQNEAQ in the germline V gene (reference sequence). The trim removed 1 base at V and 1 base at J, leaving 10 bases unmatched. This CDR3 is CASSLVGGSLRSYEQYF. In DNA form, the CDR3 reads TGTGCCAGCAGCTTAGTAGGGGGCTCCCTACGGTCCTACGAGCAGTACTTC.

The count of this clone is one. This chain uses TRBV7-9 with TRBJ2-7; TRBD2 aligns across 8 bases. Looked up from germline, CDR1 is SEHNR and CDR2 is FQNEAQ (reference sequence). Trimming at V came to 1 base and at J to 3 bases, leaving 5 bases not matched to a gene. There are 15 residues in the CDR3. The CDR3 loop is CASSLVNSGGYEQYF. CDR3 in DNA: TGTGCCAGCAGCTTAGTGAACAGCGGGGGCTACGAGCAGTACTTC.

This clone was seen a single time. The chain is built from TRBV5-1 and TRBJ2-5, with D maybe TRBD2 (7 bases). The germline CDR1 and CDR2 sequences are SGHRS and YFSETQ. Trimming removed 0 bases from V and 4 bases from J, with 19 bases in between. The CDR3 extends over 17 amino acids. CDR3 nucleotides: TGCGCCAGCAGCTTGGCCGGCTTAGGGGGGGCCAGAGAGACCCAGTACTTC. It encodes CASSLAGLGGARETQYF.

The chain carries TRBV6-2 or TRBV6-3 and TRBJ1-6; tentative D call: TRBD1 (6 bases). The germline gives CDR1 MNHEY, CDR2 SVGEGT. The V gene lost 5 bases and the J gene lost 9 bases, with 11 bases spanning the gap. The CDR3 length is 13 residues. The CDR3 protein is CASSTDSLSPLHF. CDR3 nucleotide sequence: TGTGCCAGCAGTACGGACAGCCTTTCACCCCTCCACTTT.

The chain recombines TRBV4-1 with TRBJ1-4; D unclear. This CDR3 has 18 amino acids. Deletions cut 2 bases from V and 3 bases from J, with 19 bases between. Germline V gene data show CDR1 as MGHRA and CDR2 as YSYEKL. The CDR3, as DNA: TGCGCCAGCAGCCAATCTCCATGGCGGGCTGCGGCTAATGAAAAACTGTTTTTT. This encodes CASSQSPWRAAANEKLFF.

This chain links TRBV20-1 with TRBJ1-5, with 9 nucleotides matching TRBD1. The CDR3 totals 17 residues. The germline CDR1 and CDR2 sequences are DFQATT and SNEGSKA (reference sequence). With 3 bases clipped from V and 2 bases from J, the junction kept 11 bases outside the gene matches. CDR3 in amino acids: CSASSGTGNRGNQPQHF. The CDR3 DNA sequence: TGCAGTGCTAGTAGCGGGACAGGGAATCGGGGCAATCAGCCCCAGCATTTT.

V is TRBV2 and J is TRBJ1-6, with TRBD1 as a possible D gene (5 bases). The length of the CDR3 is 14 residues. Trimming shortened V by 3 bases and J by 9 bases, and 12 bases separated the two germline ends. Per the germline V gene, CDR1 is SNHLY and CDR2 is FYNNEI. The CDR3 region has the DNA TGTGCCAGCAGTGAGGTTGCCGGGGGTTCACCCCTCCACTTT. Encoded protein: CASSEVAGGSPLHF.

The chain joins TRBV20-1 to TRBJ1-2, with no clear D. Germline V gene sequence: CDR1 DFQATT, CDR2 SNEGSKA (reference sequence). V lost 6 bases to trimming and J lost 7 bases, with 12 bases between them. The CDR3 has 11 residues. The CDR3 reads CSATDIPGYTF. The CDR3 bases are TGCAGTGCAACCGACATCCCTGGCTACACCTTC.

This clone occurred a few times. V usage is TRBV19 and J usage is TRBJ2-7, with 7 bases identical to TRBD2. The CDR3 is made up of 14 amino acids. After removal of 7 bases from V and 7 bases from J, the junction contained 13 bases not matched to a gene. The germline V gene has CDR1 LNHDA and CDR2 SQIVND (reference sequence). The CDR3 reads CASTSKGTNVEQYF. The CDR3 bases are TGTGCCAGTACCTCTAAGGGGACTAATGTTGAGCAGTACTTC.

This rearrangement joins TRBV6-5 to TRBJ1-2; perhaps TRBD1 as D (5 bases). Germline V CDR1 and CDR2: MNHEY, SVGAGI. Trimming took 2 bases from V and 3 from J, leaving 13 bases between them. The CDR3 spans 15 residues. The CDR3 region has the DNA TGTGCCAGCAGTTACCGAGGGGAGGGCGACTATGGCTACACCTTC. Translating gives CASSYRGEGDYGYTF.

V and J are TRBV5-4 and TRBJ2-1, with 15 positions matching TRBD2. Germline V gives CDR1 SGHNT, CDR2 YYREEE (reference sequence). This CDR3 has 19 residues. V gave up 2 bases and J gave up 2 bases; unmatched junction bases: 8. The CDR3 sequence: CASSFGGLAGGPAYNEQFF. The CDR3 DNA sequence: TGTGCCAGCAGCTTTGGAGGACTAGCGGGAGGGCCCGCCTACAATGAGCAGTTCTTC.

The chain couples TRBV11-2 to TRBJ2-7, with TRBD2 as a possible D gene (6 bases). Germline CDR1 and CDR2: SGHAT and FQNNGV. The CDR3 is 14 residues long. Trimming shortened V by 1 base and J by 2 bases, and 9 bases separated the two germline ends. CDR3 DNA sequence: TGTGCCAGCAGCTTAGTCGGACTAACCTACGAGCAGTACTTC. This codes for CASSLVGLTYEQYF.

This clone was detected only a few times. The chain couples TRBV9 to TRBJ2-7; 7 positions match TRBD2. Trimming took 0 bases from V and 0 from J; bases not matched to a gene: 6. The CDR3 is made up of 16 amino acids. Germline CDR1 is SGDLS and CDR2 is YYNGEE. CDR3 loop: CASSVGGLAASYEQYF. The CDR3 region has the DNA TGTGCCAGCAGCGTAGGTGGTCTAGCGGCCTCCTACGAGCAGTACTTC.

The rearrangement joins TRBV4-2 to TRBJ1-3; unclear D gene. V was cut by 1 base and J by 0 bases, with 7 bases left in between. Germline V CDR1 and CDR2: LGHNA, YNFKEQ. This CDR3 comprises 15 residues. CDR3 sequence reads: CASSQVGSSGNTIYF. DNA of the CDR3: TGTGCCAGCAGCCAAGTAGGGAGCTCTGGAAACACCATATATTTT.

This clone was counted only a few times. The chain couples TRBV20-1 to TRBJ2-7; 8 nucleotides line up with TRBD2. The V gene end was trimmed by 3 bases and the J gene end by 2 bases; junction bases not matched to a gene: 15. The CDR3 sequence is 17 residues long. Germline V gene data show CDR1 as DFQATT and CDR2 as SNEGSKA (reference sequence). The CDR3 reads CSASYLREGHVTYEQYF. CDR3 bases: TGCAGTGCTAGTTATCTACGGGAGGGCCATGTCACCTACGAGCAGTACTTC.

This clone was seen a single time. CDR3 nucleotides: TGCGCCAGCAGCCAAGATGGGGCGGGAGCCACAGATACGCAGTATTTT. The encoded protein is CASSQDGAGATDTQYF. The V gene is TRBV4-1, the J gene TRBJ2-3; 7 bases fit TRBD2. V shed 0 bases and J 2 bases; nucleotides not matched to a gene: 5. Germline lookup yields CDR1 MGHRA and CDR2 YSYEKL. The CDR3 has 16 amino acids.

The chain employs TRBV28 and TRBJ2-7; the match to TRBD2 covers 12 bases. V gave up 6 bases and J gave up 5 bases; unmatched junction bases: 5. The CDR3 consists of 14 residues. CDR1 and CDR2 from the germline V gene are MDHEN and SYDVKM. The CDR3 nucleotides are TGTGCCAGCAGATATCTAGCGGGAGGGCACGAGCAGTACTTC. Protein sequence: CASRYLAGGHEQYF.

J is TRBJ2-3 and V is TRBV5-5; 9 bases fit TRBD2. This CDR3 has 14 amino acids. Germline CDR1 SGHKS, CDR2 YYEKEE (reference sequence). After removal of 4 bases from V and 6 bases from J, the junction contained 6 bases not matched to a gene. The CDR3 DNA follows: TGTGCCAGCAGCGAATTAGCGGGAGAGGATACGCAGTATTTT. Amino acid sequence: CASSELAGEDTQYF.

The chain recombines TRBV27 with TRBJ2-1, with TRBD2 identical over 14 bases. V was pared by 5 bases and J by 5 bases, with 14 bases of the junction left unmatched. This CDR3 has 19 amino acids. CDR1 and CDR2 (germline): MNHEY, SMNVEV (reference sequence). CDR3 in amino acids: CASSPSRLAGGRADNEQFF. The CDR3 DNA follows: TGTGCCAGCAGTCCATCTCGACTAGCGGGAGGGCGGGCCGACAATGAGCAGTTCTTC.

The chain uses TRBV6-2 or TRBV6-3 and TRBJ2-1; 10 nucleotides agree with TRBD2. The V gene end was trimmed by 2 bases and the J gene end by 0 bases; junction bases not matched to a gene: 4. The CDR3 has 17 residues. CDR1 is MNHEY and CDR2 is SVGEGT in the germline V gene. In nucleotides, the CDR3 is TGTGCCAGCAGTTACGCGGGACTAGCGTTCTCCTACAATGAGCAGTTCTTC. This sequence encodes CASSYAGLAFSYNEQFF.

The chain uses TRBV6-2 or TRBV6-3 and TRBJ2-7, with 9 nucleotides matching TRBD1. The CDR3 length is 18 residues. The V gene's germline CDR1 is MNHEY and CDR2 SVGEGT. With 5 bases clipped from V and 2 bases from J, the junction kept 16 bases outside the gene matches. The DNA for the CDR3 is TGTGCCAGCAGTGGACCATTAGGACAGGGGAAACACGCCTACGAGCAGTACTTC. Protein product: CASSGPLGQGKHAYEQYF.

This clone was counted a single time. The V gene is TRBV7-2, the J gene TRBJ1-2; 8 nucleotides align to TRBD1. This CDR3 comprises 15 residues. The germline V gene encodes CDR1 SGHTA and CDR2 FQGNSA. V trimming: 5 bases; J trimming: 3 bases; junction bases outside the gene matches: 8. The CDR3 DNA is TGTGCCAGCAGCCCCCGGACAGGGAAGGACTATGGCTACACCTTC. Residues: CASSPRTGKDYGYTF. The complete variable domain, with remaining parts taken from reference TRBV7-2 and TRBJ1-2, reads GAGVSQSPSNKVTEKGKDVELRCDPISGHTALYWYRQSLGQGLEFLIYFQGNSAPDKSGLPSDRFSAERTGGSVSTLTIQRTQQEDSAVYLCASSPRTGKDYGYTFGSGTRLTVV.

Here the CDR3 reads CASSSTGGYTF. As DNA, the CDR3 is TGTGCCAGCAGCTCAACCGGTGGCTACACCTTC. The chain carries TRBV11-2 and TRBJ1-2, with no clear D. The ends were cut back, 4 bases at V and 7 bases at J, with 7 bases in the middle. CDR3 size: 11 residues. The germline gives CDR1 SGHAT, CDR2 FQNNGV.

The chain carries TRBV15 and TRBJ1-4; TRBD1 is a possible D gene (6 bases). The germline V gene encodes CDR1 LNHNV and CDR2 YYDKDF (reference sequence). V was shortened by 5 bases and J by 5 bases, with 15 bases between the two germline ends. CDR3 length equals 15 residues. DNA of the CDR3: TGTGCCACCAGCGGTAACAGGGAAGGAAATGAAAAACTGTTTTTT. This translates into CATSGNREGNEKLFF. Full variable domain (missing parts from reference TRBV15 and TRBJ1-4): DAMVIQNPRYQVTQFGKPVTLSCSQTLNHNVMYWYQQKSSQAPKLLFHYYDKDFNNEADTPDNFQSRRPNTSFCFLDIRSPGLGDTAMYLCATSGNREGNEKLFFGSGTQLSVL.

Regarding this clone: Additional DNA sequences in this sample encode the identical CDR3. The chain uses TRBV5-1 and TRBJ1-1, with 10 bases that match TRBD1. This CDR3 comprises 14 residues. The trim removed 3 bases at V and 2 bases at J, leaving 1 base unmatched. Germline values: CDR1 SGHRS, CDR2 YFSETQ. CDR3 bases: TGCGCCAGCAGCTGGGACAGGGGAAACACTGAAGCTTTCTTT. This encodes CASSWDRGNTEAFF. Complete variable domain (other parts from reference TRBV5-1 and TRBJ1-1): KAGVTQTPRYLIKTRGQQVTLSCSPISGHRSVSWYQQTPGQGLQFLFEYFSETQRNKGNFPGRFSGRQFSNSRSEMNVSTLELGDSALYLCASSWDRGNTEAFFGQGTRLTVV.

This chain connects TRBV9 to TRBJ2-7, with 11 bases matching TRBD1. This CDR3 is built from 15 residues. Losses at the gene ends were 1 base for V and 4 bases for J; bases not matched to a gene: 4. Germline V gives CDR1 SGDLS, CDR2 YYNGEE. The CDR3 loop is CASSVTGTGGYEQYF. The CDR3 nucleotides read TGTGCCAGCAGCGTAACCGGGACAGGGGGTTACGAGCAGTACTTC.